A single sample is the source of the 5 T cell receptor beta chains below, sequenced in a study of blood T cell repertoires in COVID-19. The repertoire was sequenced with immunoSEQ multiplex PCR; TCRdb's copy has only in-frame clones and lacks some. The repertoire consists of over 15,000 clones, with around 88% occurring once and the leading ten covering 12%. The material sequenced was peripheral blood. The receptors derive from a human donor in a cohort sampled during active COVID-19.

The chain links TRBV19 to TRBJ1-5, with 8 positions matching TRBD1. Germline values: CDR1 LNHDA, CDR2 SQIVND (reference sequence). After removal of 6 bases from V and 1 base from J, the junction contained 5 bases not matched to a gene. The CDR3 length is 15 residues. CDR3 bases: TGTGCCAGTAGGCGACAGGGGTTGAGCAATCAGCCCCAGCATTTT. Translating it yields CASRRQGLSNQPQHF.

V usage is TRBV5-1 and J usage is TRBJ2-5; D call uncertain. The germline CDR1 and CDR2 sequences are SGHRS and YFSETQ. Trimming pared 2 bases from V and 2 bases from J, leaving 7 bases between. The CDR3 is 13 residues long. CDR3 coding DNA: TGCGCCAGCAGCTTTATCAGTCAAGAGACCCAGTACTTC. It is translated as CASSFISQETQYF.

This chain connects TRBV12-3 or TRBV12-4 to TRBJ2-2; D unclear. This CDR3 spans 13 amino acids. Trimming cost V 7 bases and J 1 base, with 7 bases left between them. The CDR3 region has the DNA TGTGCCAGCATAACACAGAACACCGGGGAGCTGTTTTTT. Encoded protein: CASITQNTGELFF.

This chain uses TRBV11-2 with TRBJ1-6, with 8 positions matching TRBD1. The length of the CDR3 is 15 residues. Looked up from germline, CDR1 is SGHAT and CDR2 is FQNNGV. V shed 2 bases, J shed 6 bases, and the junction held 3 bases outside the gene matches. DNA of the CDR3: TGTGCCAGCAGCTTACGACAGGGGCTTAATTCACCCCTCCACTTT. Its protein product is CASSLRQGLNSPLHF.

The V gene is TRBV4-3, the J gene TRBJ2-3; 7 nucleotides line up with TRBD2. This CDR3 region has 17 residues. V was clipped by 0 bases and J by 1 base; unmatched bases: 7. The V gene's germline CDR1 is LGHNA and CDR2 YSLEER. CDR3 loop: CASSQDLSGEGTDTQYF. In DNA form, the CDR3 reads TGCGCCAGCAGCCAAGATCTAAGCGGGGAGGGCACAGATACGCAGTATTTT.